Listed below are T cell receptor beta chains from one sample, sequenced in a study of blood T cell repertoires in COVID-19. Measured with immunoSEQ multiplex PCR; TCRdb has only the in-frame clones, and not every one. Among 180,000 or so clones listed, 60% to 80% were seen once. The sequencing input was PBMCs or T cells enriched from blood (not recorded which). These receptors were collected from a man aged 55 to 70 who had been exposed to COVID-19. Each CDR3 is given with its conserved first and last residue. The D gene is left open where the match is weak. Not all rows give a size; the values are once, few, many and, for expanded clones, a class.

J gene,V gene,D gene,clone size,CDR3 protein,CDR3 DNA
TRBJ1-5,TRBV11-3,.,once,CASSLDGNSNQPQHF,TGTGCCAGCAGCTTAGACGGGAATAGCAATCAGCCCCAGCATTTT
TRBJ1-5,TRBV19,.,.,CASSIGGVYSNQPQHF,TGTGCCAGTAGTATAGGAGGAGTCTATAGCAATCAGCCCCAGCATTTT
TRBJ1-4,TRBV9,.,.,CASSAWGGDNEKLFF,TGTGCCAGCAGCGCCTGGGGAGGGGATAATGAAAAACTGTTTTTT
TRBJ2-2,TRBV28,TRBD2,.,CASRTIAGGTTGELFF,TGTGCCAGCAGGACGATAGCGGGAGGGACCACCGGGGAGCTGTTTTTT
TRBJ2-3,TRBV10-3,TRBD2,.,CAISEHPFSGRAGGSDTQYF,TGTGCCATCAGTGAGCACCCTTTTAGCGGGAGGGCTGGGGGCTCAGATACGCAGTATTTT
TRBJ2-7,TRBV12-3/TRBV12-4,.,.,CASSLSTYEQYF,TGTGCCAGCAGCCTTAGTACCTACGAGCAGTACTTC
TRBJ2-1,TRBV14,.,.,CASSQGGGQFF,TGTGCCAGCAGCCAGGGAGGGGGGCAGTTCTTC
TRBJ2-7,TRBV28,TRBD1,.,CASSLDRVLREQYF,TGTGCCAGCAGCTTAGACAGGGTCCTTCGCGAGCAGTACTTC
TRBJ2-1,TRBV19,.,.,CASSPHRASSYNEQFF,TGTGCCAGTAGTCCCCACAGGGCTAGCTCCTACAATGAGCAGTTCTTC
TRBJ2-7,TRBV5-1,TRBD2,.,CASSVGTNYYEQYF,TGCGCCAGCAGCGTCGGGACTAACTACTACGAGCAGTACTTC
TRBJ2-2,TRBV7-2,TRBD2,few,CASSLSTSANTGELFF,TGTGCCAGCAGCTTATCAACTAGCGCGAACACCGGGGAGCTGTTTTTT
TRBJ2-3,TRBV19,.,.,CASSIDHWPGDPTDTQYF,TGTGCCAGTAGTATAGACCATTGGCCAGGGGACCCCACAGATACGCAGTATTTT
TRBJ2-3,TRBV14,.,.,CASSQTRVDTDTQYF,TGTGCCAGCAGCCAAACTAGGGTCGACACAGATACGCAGTATTTT
TRBJ2-1,TRBV5-6,.,.,CASSPSPAAYNEQFF,TGTGCCAGCAGCCCCTCCCCAGCGGCCTACAATGAGCAGTTCTTC
TRBJ2-1,TRBV10-1,TRBD1,few,CASSGHRGSSYNEQFF,TGCGCCAGCAGTGGGCACAGGGGGAGCTCCTACAATGAGCAGTTCTTC
TRBJ2-2,TRBV4-1,TRBD2,.,CASSQVHGRATGELFF,TGCGCCAGCAGCCAAGTACACGGGAGGGCCACCGGGGAGCTGTTTTTT
TRBJ2-5,TRBV5-1,.,.,CASSLGQGLETQYF,TGCGCCAGCAGCTTGGGACAGGGACTAGAGACCCAGTACTTC
TRBJ1-4,TRBV12-3/TRBV12-4,TRBD1,.,CASRYDRGELFF,TGTGCCAGCAGGTACGACAGGGGAGAACTGTTTTTT
TRBJ2-7,TRBV3-1/TRBV3-2,.,.,CASSQDPRTAYEQYF,TGTGCCAGCAGCCAAGATCCGAGGACAGCCTACGAGCAGTACTTC
TRBJ2-7,TRBV27,TRBD1,.,CASSGQTGSLYEQYF,TGTGCCAGCAGTGGGCAGACAGGGTCCTTATACGAGCAGTACTTC
TRBJ2-3,TRBV19,.,many,CASSIEQGMGTDTQYF,TGTGCCAGTAGTATAGAGCAGGGGATGGGCACAGATACGCAGTATTTT
TRBJ1-1,TRBV6-2/TRBV6-3,TRBD1,.,CASSYIRTGATFF,TGTGCCAGCAGTTACATTCGGACAGGGGCAACTTTCTTT
TRBJ1-4,TRBV4-2,TRBD1,.,CASSQPRTGANEKLFF,TGTGCCAGCAGCCAACCCAGAACAGGGGCTAATGAAAAACTGTTTTTT
TRBJ2-3,TRBV11-3,.,.,CASSSLTTDTQYF,TGTGCCAGCAGCTCACTAACTACAGATACGCAGTATTTT
TRBJ2-3,TRBV6-5,.,.,CATGTEGSTDTQYF,TGTGCCACCGGTACAGAGGGCAGCACAGATACGCAGTATTTT